Described below is a single T cell receptor beta chain sequence and its context. This entry comes from a study of CD8 T cells in Susac syndrome. The authors carried out high-throughput sequencing of TCR beta. They applied it to CD8+ and CD4+ T cells obtained from blood. RNA, at roughly 0.45 to 1 ug, was reverse transcribed with random hexamers. With immunoSEQ multiplex PCR, TCR beta CDR3 was amplified across 54 Vbeta and 13 Jbeta. TCRdb recomputed calls from the immunoSEQ multiplex PCR reads with MiXCR, one row per CDR3 protein. The sample carries around 280,000 distinct CDR3 sequences, about 85% recorded once. The sequenced sample was CD8+ T cells from PBMCs. The receptor was isolated from a human donor with multiple sclerosis.

CDR3 residues: CASSEALGRYNEQFF. The CDR3 nucleotides are TGTGCCAGCAGTGAAGCGCTTGGGCGGTACAATGAGCAGTTCTTC. The gene calls are TRBV2 and TRBJ2-1, with D unresolved. The ends were cut back, 0 bases at V and 4 bases at J, with 10 bases in the middle. This CDR3 region has 15 residues. Per the germline V gene, CDR1 is SNHLY and CDR2 is FYNNEI. Using reference TRBV2 and TRBJ2-1 for the parts outside the CDR3, the full variable domain is EPEVTQTPSHQVTQMGQEVILRCVPISNHLYFYWYRQILGQKVEFLVSFYNNEISEKSEIFDDQFSVERPDGSNFTLKIRSTKLEDSAMYFCASSEALGRYNEQFFGPGTRLTVL.